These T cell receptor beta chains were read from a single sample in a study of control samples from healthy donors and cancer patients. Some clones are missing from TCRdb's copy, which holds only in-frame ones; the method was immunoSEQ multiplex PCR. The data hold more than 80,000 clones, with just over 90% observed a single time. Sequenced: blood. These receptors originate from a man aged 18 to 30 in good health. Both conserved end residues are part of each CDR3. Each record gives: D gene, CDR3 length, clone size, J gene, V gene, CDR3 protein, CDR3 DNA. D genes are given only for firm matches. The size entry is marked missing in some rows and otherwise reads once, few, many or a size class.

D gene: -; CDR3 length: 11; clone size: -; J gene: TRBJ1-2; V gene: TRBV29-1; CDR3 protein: CSVYDYYGYTF; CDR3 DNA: TGCAGCGTATATGATTACTATGGCTACACCTTC
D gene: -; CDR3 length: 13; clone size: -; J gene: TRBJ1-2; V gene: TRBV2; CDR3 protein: CASSFGQLDGYTF; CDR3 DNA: TGTGCCAGCAGTTTTGGACAGCTAGATGGCTACACCTTC
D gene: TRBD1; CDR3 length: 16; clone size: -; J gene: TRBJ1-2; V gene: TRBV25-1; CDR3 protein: CASSGGQGKKENGYTF; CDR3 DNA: TGTGCCAGCAGTGGGGGACAGGGAAAGAAGGAGAATGGCTACACCTTC
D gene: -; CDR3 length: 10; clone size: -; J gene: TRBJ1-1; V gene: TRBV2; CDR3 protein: CARGGTEAFF; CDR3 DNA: TGTGCCAGGGGTGGAACTGAAGCTTTCTTT
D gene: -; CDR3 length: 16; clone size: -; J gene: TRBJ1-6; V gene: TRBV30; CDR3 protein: CAWSSEGRRYNSPLHF; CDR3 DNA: TGTGCCTGGAGCTCGGAGGGTCGCCGGTATAATTCACCCCTCCACTTT
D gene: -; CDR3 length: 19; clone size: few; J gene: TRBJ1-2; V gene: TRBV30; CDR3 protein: CAWSRLEAGTGPSNYGYTF; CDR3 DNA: TGTGCCTGGAGCCGACTTGAGGCCGGAACAGGACCTAGTAACTATGGCTACACCTTC
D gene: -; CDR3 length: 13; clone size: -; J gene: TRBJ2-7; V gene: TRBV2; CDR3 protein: CASMESGGAEQYF; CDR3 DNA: TGTGCCAGCATGGAGTCTGGGGGCGCCGAGCAGTACTTC
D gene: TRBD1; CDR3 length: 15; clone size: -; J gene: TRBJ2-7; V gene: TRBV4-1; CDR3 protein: CASSPRVGTGSEQYF; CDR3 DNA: TGCGCCAGCAGCCCCAGGGTGGGGACAGGGTCTGAGCAGTACTTC
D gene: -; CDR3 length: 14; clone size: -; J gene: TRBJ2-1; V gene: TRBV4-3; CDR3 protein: CASSQELAHNEQFF; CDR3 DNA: TGCGCCAGCAGCCAAGAACTAGCACACAATGAGCAGTTCTTC
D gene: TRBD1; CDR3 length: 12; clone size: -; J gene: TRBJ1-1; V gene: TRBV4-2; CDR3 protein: CASSLRDSEAFF; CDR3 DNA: TGTGCCAGCAGCCTCCGGGACAGTGAAGCTTTCTTT
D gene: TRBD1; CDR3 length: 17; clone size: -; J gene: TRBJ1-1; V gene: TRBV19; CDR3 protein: CASSHLGPGQGRNEAFF; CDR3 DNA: TGTGCCAGTAGTCACCTTGGCCCGGGACAGGGGAGGAATGAAGCTTTCTTT
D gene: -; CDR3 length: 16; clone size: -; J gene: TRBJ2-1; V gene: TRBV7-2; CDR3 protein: CASSLNRAASYNEQFF; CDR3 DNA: TGTGCCAGCAGCTTAAACAGAGCGGCCTCCTACAATGAGCAGTTCTTC
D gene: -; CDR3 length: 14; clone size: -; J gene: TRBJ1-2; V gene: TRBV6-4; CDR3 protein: CASSTGNNNYGYTF; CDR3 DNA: TGTGCCAGCTCAACAGGGAATAACAACTATGGCTACACCTTC
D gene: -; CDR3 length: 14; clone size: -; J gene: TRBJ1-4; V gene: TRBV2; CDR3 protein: CASSRAVGGAKLFF; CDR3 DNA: TGTGCCAGCAGTCGGGCCGTGGGGGGCGCCAAACTGTTTTTT
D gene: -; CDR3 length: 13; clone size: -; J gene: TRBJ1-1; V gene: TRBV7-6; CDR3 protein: CASSSTGTSEAFF; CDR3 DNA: TGTGCCAGCAGCTCAACCGGGACCTCTGAAGCTTTCTTT
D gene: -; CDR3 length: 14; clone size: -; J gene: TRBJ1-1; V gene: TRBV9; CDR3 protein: CASSAGSGTPEAFF; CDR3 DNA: TGTGCCAGCAGCGCAGGGTCAGGGACCCCTGAAGCTTTCTTT
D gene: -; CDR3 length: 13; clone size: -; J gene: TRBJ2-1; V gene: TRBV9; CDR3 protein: CASSRGSYNEQFF; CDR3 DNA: TGTGCCAGTAGTCGGGGCTCCTACAATGAGCAGTTCTTC
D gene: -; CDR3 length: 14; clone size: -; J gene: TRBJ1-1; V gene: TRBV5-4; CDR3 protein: CASSLQGRDTEAFF; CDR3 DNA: TGTGCCAGCAGCCTTCAGGGGAGGGACACTGAAGCTTTCTTT
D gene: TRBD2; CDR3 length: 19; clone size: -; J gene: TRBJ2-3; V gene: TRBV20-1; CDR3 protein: CSASIFGTSGRGATDTQYF; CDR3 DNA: TGCAGTGCTAGTATTTTCGGGACTAGCGGGAGAGGGGCCACAGATACGCAGTATTTT
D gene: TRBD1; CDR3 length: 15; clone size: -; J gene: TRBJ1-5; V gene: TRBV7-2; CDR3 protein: CASSSTGGYRQPQHF; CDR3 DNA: TGTGCCAGCAGCTCGACAGGGGGGTATCGTCAGCCCCAGCATTTT
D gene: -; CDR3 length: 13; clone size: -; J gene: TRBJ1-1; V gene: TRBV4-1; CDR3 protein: CASSHDRNTEAFF; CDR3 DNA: TGCGCCAGCAGCCACGACAGAAACACTGAAGCTTTCTTT
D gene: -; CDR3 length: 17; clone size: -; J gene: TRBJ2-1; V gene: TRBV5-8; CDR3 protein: CASSLVEGGNSYNEQFF; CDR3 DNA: TGTGCCAGCAGCTTGGTTGAGGGCGGTAACAGTTACAATGAGCAGTTCTTC
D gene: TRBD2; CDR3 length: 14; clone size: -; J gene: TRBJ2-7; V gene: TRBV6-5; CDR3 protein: CASSSSGTSYEQYF; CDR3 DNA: TGTGCCAGCAGTTCATCCGGGACTAGCTACGAGCAGTACTTC
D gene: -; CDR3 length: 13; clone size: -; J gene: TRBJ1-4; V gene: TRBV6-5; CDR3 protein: CASSRDFDEKLFF; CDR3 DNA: TGTGCCAGCAGCCGGGACTTCGATGAAAAACTGTTTTTT
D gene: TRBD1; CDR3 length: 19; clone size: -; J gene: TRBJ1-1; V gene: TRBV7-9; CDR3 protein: CASSFPRGLTGDTSIGTFF; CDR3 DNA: TGTGCCAGCAGCTTCCCCAGGGGCCTAACAGGGGATACCTCCATAGGGACTTTCTTT
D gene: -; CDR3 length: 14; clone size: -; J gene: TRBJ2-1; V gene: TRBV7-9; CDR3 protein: CASSSDGNYNEQFF; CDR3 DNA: TGTGCCAGCAGCTCGGACGGCAATTACAATGAGCAGTTCTTC
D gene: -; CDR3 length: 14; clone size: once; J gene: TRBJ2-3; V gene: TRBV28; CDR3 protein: CASVAQLGTDTQYF; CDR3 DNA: TGTGCCAGCGTTGCCCAGCTAGGCACAGATACGCAGTATTTT
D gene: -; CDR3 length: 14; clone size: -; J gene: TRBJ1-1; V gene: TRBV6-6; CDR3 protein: CASSPTGKGTEAFF; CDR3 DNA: TGTGCCAGCAGTCCCACGGGCAAGGGCACTGAAGCTTTCTTT